This T cell receptor beta chain stems from a study of low-dose radiotherapy and immunotherapy resistance in tumors. About the research overall: Intravenous ipilimumab 1 mg/kg every six weeks was given with nivolumab 240 mg every two weeks. Cyclophosphamide went in intravenously at 200 mg/m2 every two weeks, one day before radiation and immunotherapy.

TRAV- and TRBV-specific primers were used for first-strand cDNA, which covered alpha and beta chains. TCRs were put through approximately 20 PCR cycles of amplification with Phusion. A constant-region primer and the V-primer adapter served as the primer pair. TCRdb fed the reads into MiXCR, producing one record per CDR3 protein. This sample yields under 90,000 distinct CDR3 sequences, of which about a third are seen a single time; 8.5% to 14% belongs to the top ten. Time point indicated: before trial treatment. Eligibility criteria specified advanced solid malignancies devoid of tumor-infiltrating lymphocytes. The germline V gene has CDR1 SGHNT and CDR2 YYREEE (reference sequence). The junction had 8 bases not matched to a gene; V was cut back by 0 bases and J by 12 bases. This CDR3 spans 15 amino acids.

This sequence originates from a female donor with ovarian cancer. Sequenced here: PBMCs, sampled before treatment. The chain recombines TRBV5-4 with TRBJ2-1; 11 bases match TRBD2. CDR3 sequence reads: CASSLGSGLADRQFF. The CDR3 region has the DNA TGTGCCAGCAGCTTGGGTTCGGGACTAGCGGATAGGCAGTTCTTC.